This TCR beta chain originates from a study of cytomegalovirus exposure and HLA in healthy donors. With regard to this clone: Its specificity is unknown.

CDR3 length: 17 amino acids. Germline CDR1 and CDR2: SGDLS and YYNGEE. Trimming removed 0 bases from V and 4 bases from J; junction bases left unmatched: 9. Study-wide results and limits: Associated with HLA alleles at 0.05 false discovery rate in a later analysis were 15,000 to 20,000 TCR beta sequences. Earlier analysis yielded a pattern in which most TCR beta V segments were productive about 87% or about 30% of the time.

PCR primers comprised 60 Vbeta and 13 Jbeta primers. Clones were sequenced by immunoSEQ multiplex PCR, and TCRdb holds only the in-frame ones, with some missing. This table has under 70,000 clones, 82% appearing once. This sequence was found in a man aged 50 to 59 in good health and CMV-seronegative. The chain carries TRBV9 and TRBJ2-3; 9 nucleotides line up with TRBD2. The sample comprised PBMCs. This chain's CDR3 is CASSVDVSGGLADTQYF. The CDR3 DNA reads as TGTGCCAGCAGCGTAGACGTTAGCGGGGGATTGGCAGATACGCAGTATTTT.